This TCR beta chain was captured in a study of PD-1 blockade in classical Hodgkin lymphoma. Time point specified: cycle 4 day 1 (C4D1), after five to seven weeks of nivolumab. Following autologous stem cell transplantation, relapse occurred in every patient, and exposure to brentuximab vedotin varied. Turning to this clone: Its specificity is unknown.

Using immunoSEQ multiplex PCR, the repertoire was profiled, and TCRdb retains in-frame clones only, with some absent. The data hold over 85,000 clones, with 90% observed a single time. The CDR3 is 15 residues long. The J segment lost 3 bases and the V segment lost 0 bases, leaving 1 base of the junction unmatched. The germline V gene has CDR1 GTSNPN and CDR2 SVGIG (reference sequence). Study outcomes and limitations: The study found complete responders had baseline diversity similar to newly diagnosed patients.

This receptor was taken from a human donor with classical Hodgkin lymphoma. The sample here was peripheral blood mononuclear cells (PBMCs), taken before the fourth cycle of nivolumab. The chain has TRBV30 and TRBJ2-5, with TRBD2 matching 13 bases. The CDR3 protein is CAWSVGLAGEETQYF. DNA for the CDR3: TGTGCCTGGAGTGTAGGACTAGCGGGGGAAGAGACCCAGTACTTC. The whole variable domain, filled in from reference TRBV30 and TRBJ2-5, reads SQTIHQWPATLVQPVGSPLSLECTVEGTSNPNLYWYRQAAGRGLQLLFYSVGIGQISSEVPQNLSASRPQDRQFILSSKKLLLSDSGFYLCAWSVGLAGEETQYFGPGTRLLVL.